This T cell receptor (beta chain) was identified during a study of regulatory T cells in long-lasting Graves disease (dated by TCRdb to the early 2020s). With regard to the full study: To count as having persistent Graves' disease, a patient had to have received antithyroid drug treatment for over 5 years with TSH receptor autoantibodies remaining persistently positive. Persistent Graves' disease patients were compared with newly diagnosed Graves' disease patients by peripheral blood TCR sequencing and RNA sequencing. The study was registered as a clinical trial and conducted in China. A total of about 33 samples underwent TCR sequencing, from about 13 patients with persistent Graves' disease and some 20 patients with newly diagnosed Graves' disease. Persistent Graves' disease patients in the clinical cohort had taken antithyroid drugs for around 11 years on average.

With respect to this clonotype: Which antigen it targets is not known. The input lacks base qualities; no much larger clone sits a single base away.

The time point label for this specimen denotes: persistent/refractory GD, antithyroid drugs over 5 years with positive TRAb. RNA was extracted from PBMCs in TRIzol for both TCR sequencing and RNA sequencing. Graves' disease was diagnosed according to American Thyroid Association guidelines. Recruitment of patients was carried out at an endocrinology department in Xi'an, China. Each patient gave approximately 9 milliliters of peripheral blood, collected in an EDTA anticoagulant tube. PBMCs were isolated by Ficoll Paque Plus density gradient separation without further T cell sorting. An Agilent 2100 Bioanalyzer and agarose gel were used to check RNA quality, while a NanoDrop 2000 measured RNA concentration. Library prep was done by multiplex PCR. The sequencing machine was an Illumina HiSeq 4000. TCR beta libraries were built with iRepertoire HTBI primers and Arm-PCR amplification of CDR3 regions. Gel purification was performed on PCR products prior to sequencing. As for the authors' bioinformatics: Gene usage analysis of CDR3 amino acid clonotypes relied on the roughly 67 TRBV and about 15 TRBJ segments identified across samples. Filtered high-quality paired reads were merged into contigs using COPE and FqMerger. BLAST was used to align contigs to the IMGT TRBV, TRBD and TRBJ reference genes, and CDR3 was defined following IMGT. Any clonotype with a frequency above 0.1% was counted as a highly expanded clone. Shannon entropy served as the measure of repertoire diversity, while the Gini coefficient captured V-J evenness. A clonotype was considered public if more than one individual shared it. TCRdb applied fastp at Q25 and MiXCR to the public reads, then kept only in-frame beta chains. Each entry is one CDR3 protein sequence, shown with its most common DNA and genes. The V and J calls were not made by the authors but by TCRdb's processing. The sample has about 470,000 distinct CDR3 sequences on record, less than 25% of them singletons. The ten largest clones capture 7% to 10% of the sample.

Beyond this particular receptor, the publication reports: Persistent patients shared more public clonotypes among themselves (2,741) than newly diagnosed patients did (approximately 970). The small sample size was acknowledged by the authors as a limitation that may reduce accuracy. Peripheral blood alone was examined, since thyroid tissue, which constituted the primary lesion, could not be accessed. Compared with newly diagnosed patients, persistent Graves' disease patients had lower TCR Shannon entropy and fewer highly expanded clones, which suggests clonal expansion. Sequencing and analysis were limited to the TCR beta chain.

The specimen comprised peripheral blood mononuclear cells (PBMCs), sampled when the disease was refractory, from a patient treated with antithyroid drugs. The receptor's source is a female donor with Graves disease.

The CDR3 sequence is CASSLGRGGYSDNEQFF. The DNA reads TGTGCCAGCAGCTTAGGCAGGGGAGGGTACTCGGACAATGAGCAGTTCTTC. Recombination joined TRBV11-3 with TRBJ2-5; tentative D gene TRBD2, with 7 bases matching. The DNA end lines up better with TRBJ2-1; the J call may be wrong. As encoded in the germline V gene, CDR1 is SGHNT while CDR2 is YENEEA. Reading from cysteine to phenylalanine, the CDR3 counts 17 amino acids. Only CDR3 DNA is held: 51 bases, read in frame from base 1.